The TCR beta chain described here comes from a study of early T cells in non-severe SARS-CoV-2 infection. Study-wide context: With bulk RNA from unsorted whole blood as input, sequencing yielded unpaired chains.

General study points: The matching step, a VDJdb search, favored anti-spike CD8 responses and missed private and CD4 specificities.

Points on this clonotype: Its specificity is not known.

V lost 1 base to trimming and J lost 6 bases, with 16 bases between them. Germline CDR1 SGHRS, CDR2 YFSETQ. The CDR3 is 16 amino acids. In the library, individual cDNA molecules carried attached unique molecular identifiers. TCRdb itself ran the 5' RACE reads through MiXCR, one entry per CDR3 protein. The table lists fewer than 100,000 distinct CDR3 sequences, about 6% of them singletons. The sequenced sample consisted of whole blood. The V and J genes are TRBV5-1 and TRBJ2-2; the D gene is possibly TRBD1 (7 bases). This receptor was taken from an adult who was a healthcare worker with PCR-confirmed SARS-CoV-2 infection or an uninfected control (not recorded which). CDR3 DNA: TGCGCCAGCAGCTTGCGACAGGGAGGTTTGGCCGGGGAGCTGTTTTTT. Translating gives CASSLRQGGLAGELFF. The full variable domain, with the rest looked up from reference TRBV5-1 and TRBJ2-2, is KAGVTQTPRYLIKTRGQQVTLSCSPISGHRSVSWYQQTPGQGLQFLFEYFSETQRNKGNFPGRFSGRQFSNSRSEMNVSTLELGDSALYLCASSLRQGGLAGELFFGEGSRLTVL.